This TCR beta chain is from a study of T cell repertoires in cytomegalovirus infection. Study-wide background: Carrying CMV and the relevant HLA type showed in public TCR beta signatures. General study findings and limits: Clonotypes of TCR beta that were HLA-C-restricted and CMV-specific dominated the ex vivo response.

The CDR3 loop spans 15 amino acids. Per the germline V gene, CDR1 is KGHSH and CDR2 is LQKENI. The germline V and J ends were trimmed by 0 bases and 4 bases, with 10 bases remaining between them. TCRdb redid the calling of the reads with MiXCR, one entry per CDR3 protein. This table has hundreds of thousands of distinct CDR3 sequences, more than 20% appearing once. This clonotype has ten or more counts. Antigen unknown. The clonotype originates from a human donor in good health (CMV status not recorded). Some clones in this sample may be carry-over from other donors' samples. Material: CD8+ T cells from PBMCs. The chain joins TRBV18 to TRBJ2-1, with TRBD2 as a possible D gene (6 bases). The CDR3, as DNA: TGTGCCAGCTCACCACCGGAGGGCTTTTACAATGAGCAGTTCTTC. Translating it yields CASSPPEGFYNEQFF.